This entry describes one T cell receptor beta chain. What it binds is unknown. 60 Vbeta and 13 Jbeta primers were used in PCR. Some clones are missing from TCRdb's copy, which holds only in-frame ones; the method was immunoSEQ multiplex PCR. In the table there are hundreds of thousands of clones, just over 75% of which are singletons. The sample originates from a study of cytomegalovirus exposure and HLA in healthy donors. Notes on the study in general: As a later analysis revealed, the rate of TCR association differed by HLA locus, with DRB1 most and HLA-C fewest.

Healthy donors of bone marrow made up the group. The germline V gene has CDR1 SEHNR and CDR2 FQNEAQ (reference sequence). CDR3 length: 17 residues. With V trimmed by 4 bases and J by 2 bases, 11 bases remained unmatched. The chain couples TRBV7-9 to TRBJ2-1; the match to TRBD2 covers 7 bases. Material: PBMCs. The TCR comes from a woman between 55 and 75 years old in good health and CMV-seropositive. DNA of the CDR3: TGTGCCAGCAGCTCAGCGATGAGGGAGGGCCCCTACAATGAGCAGTTCTTC. It codes for CASSSAMREGPYNEQFF.